This T cell receptor (beta chain) originates from a study of blood T cell repertoires in COVID-19. Study-level background: Spain, Italy and the United States supplied samples that represented acute and convalescent COVID-19. Sources were T cells, B-cell-depleted T cells, or PBMCs; the material itself was cDNA or gDNA.

Produced via immunoSEQ multiplex PCR; TCRdb's table is partial and in-frame only. The table shows some 140,000 clones, with under 80% occurring only once. The CDR3 loop spans 12 amino acids. V usage is TRBV12-3 or TRBV12-4 and J usage is TRBJ1-4, with D possibly TRBD1 on 6 matching bases. The receptor was derived from a man older than 75 with acute or convalescent COVID-19. The specimen was peripheral blood. CDR3 DNA: TGTGCATCGGCAGGGGCGAGGGAAAAACTGTTTTTT. Amino acid sequence: CASAGAREKLFF.